This T cell receptor (beta chain) was identified during a study of T cell responses to AZD1222 COVID-19 vaccine. Trimming cost V 3 bases and J 0 bases, with 6 bases left between them. Germline CDR1 LNHDA, CDR2 SQIVND (reference sequence). The CDR3 extends over 14 amino acids. The assay was immunoSEQ multiplex PCR, and TCRdb's table has in-frame clones only and misses some. Here the sample spans 150,000 to 200,000 clones, about nine tenths being singletons. The chain uses TRBV19 and TRBJ1-5; D is uncertain. The clonotype comes from an adult in good health. Source: peripheral blood, taken on day 0 of AZD1222 vaccination. CDR3 nucleotide sequence: TGTGCCAGTAGTATGCTGATTAGCAATCAGCCCCAGCATTTT. This sequence encodes CASSMLISNQPQHF.